These 14 T cell receptor beta chains were sequenced from one sample in a study of CD8+CD57+ T cells in acquired aplastic anemia. The use of genomic DNA as template underpinned the TCR beta VDJ and CDR3 profiling. TCRdb analysed the reads with MiXCR anew, one entry per CDR3 protein. The table has roughly 130,000 distinct CDR3 sequences, 48% seen once. Sequenced material: sorted CD4+, CD8+, or CD8+CD57+ T cells (not recorded which) from PBMCs. Source of these receptors: a human donor in good health, serving as a control.

This clonotype was detected ten times or more. J is TRBJ2-3 and V is TRBV2; 10 nucleotides line up with TRBD2. This CDR3 spans 15 amino acids. Germline V gene sequence: CDR1 SNHLY, CDR2 FYNNEI. Trimming took 2 bases from V and 4 from J; bases not matched to a gene: 3. CDR3 nucleotides: TGTGCCAGCAGTGAACTGACTAGCGGGTCAGATACGCAGTATTTT. Protein product: CASSELTSGSDTQYF.

At least ten counts were recorded for this clonotype. The V and J genes are TRBV20-1 and TRBJ1-6; D possibly corresponds to TRBD1 (6 bases). This CDR3 spans 17 amino acids. Looked up from germline, CDR1 is DFQATT and CDR2 is SNEGSKA (reference sequence). V was clipped by 5 bases and J by 4 bases, with 21 bases between them. The CDR3 DNA reads as TGCAGTGCTCGGGACAACGAAGATAGCCCTTATAATTCACCCCTCCACTTT. Residues: CSARDNEDSPYNSPLHF.

The sample holds many counts of this clonotype. The chain is built from TRBV12-5 and TRBJ2-5, with 7 bases fitting TRBD2. The CDR3 extends over 12 amino acids. With 6 bases clipped from V and 2 bases from J, the junction kept 0 bases outside the gene matches. Germline CDR1 reads LGHNT; CDR2 reads FRNRAP. This CDR3 reads CASGREQETQYF. The DNA for the CDR3 is TGTGCTAGTGGGCGGGAGCAAGAGACCCAGTACTTC. Variable domain in full (rest from reference TRBV12-5 and TRBJ2-5): DARVTQTPRHKVTEMGQEVTMRCQPILGHNTVFWYRQTMMQGLELLAYFRNRAPLDDSGMPKDRFSAEMPDATLATLKIQPSEPRDSAVYFCASGREQETQYFGPGTRLLVL.

This clonotype appeared many times. V is TRBV9 and J is TRBJ1-5; no reliable D call. V dropped 0 bases and J dropped 7 bases, with 14 bases sitting between them. The length of the CDR3 is 15 residues. CDR1 is SGDLS, CDR2 YYNGEE, per germline. CDR3 sequence reads: CASSVEEGSGQPQHF. The CDR3 DNA reads as TGTGCCAGCAGCGTAGAAGAGGGTTCGGGACAGCCCCAGCATTTT.

This chain links TRBV19 with TRBJ1-2; D unresolved. Per the germline V gene, CDR1 is LNHDA and CDR2 is SQIVND (reference sequence). The CDR3 is 15 residues long. The ends were cut back, 0 bases at V and 4 bases at J, with 12 bases in the middle. In DNA, the CDR3 is TGTGCCAGTAGTATAGATCGTCCGGCAGCCTATGGCTACACCTTC. Protein product: CASSIDRPAAYGYTF.

This clonotype was counted a single time. The chain couples TRBV6-2 or TRBV6-3 to TRBJ2-7, with D possibly matching TRBD2 (7 bases). The V and J ends lost 0 bases and 3 bases respectively, with 15 bases between them. Germline CDR1 and CDR2: MNHEY and SVGEGT. The CDR3 is 16 residues long. This CDR3 is CASSYSGGGQNYEQYF. The CDR3 region has the DNA TGTGCCAGCAGTTACTCCGGCGGGGGCCAAAACTACGAGCAGTACTTC.

The chain recombines TRBV18 with TRBJ1-3; 9 bases fit TRBD1. The CDR3 runs to 16 residues. V shed 3 bases and J 1 base; nucleotides not matched to a gene: 4. Per the germline V gene, CDR1 is KGHSH and CDR2 is LQKENI. CDR3 DNA sequence: TGTGCCAGCTCACCGGAGACAGGGGGTTCTGGAAACACCATATATTTT. Translation gives CASSPETGGSGNTIYF.

This chain uses TRBV20-1 with TRBJ1-6, with no clear D. The length of the CDR3 is 17 residues. The ends were cut back, 0 bases at V and 6 bases at J, with 18 bases in the middle. The germline V gene encodes CDR1 DFQATT and CDR2 SNEGSKA (reference sequence). This CDR3 is CSAREIGRTNLNSPLHF. CDR3 DNA: TGCAGTGCTAGAGAGATAGGGAGAACGAACCTTAATTCACCCCTCCACTTT.

This clonotype occurred many times. The rearrangement joins TRBV25-1 to TRBJ1-3; D ambiguous. V shed 1 base and J shed 6 bases, with 7 bases lying between them. Germline V gene sequence: CDR1 MGHDK, CDR2 SYGVNS. CDR3 length equals 13 residues. CDR3 loop: CASSESVVNTIYF. For the CDR3, the DNA is TGTGCCAGCAGTGAATCCGTTGTAAACACCATATATTTT. Looking up the rest from reference TRBV25-1 and TRBJ1-3 gives the full variable domain: EADIYQTPRYLVIGTGKKITLECSQTMGHDKMYWYQQDPGMELHLIHYSYGVNSTEKGDLSSESTVSRIRTEHFPLTLESARPSHTSQYLCASSESVVNTIYFGEGSWLTVV.

In its sample, this clonotype was seen many times. The rearrangement links TRBV5-1 to TRBJ2-5; 7 bases match TRBD2. The CDR3 sequence is 18 residues long. The trim removed 0 bases at V and 4 bases at J, leaving 15 bases unmatched. Per germline, CDR1 SGHRS and CDR2 YFSETQ. The CDR3 nucleotides read TGCGCCAGCAGCTTGGGGCGTATGGGGGGGAGCGCCCCAGAGACCCAGTACTTC. It encodes CASSLGRMGGSAPETQYF. The whole variable domain, remainder taken from reference TRBV5-1 and TRBJ2-5, is KAGVTQTPRYLIKTRGQQVTLSCSPISGHRSVSWYQQTPGQGLQFLFEYFSETQRNKGNFPGRFSGRQFSNSRSEMNVSTLELGDSALYLCASSLGRMGGSAPETQYFGPGTRLLVL.

This clonotype appeared a few times. It is unclear where the CDR3 begins or ends on the DNA, so no DNA is shown, and the CDR3 is as TCRdb lists it. The J gene is TRBJ2-5, the V gene TRBV11-2; the table's D call, TRBD1, has no DNA check behind it. The CDR3 is 19 residues long, ends included. Looked up from germline, CDR1 is SGHAT and CDR2 is FQNNGV. The CDR3 sequence: CDSSFYICSAPGSTETQYF.

This clonotype was seen only once. The chain employs TRBV9 and TRBJ1-2, with D maybe TRBD1 (6 bases). V lost 0 bases, J lost 6 bases, and 15 bases lay in between. Germline values: CDR1 SGDLS, CDR2 YYNGEE. The CDR3 length is 15 residues. CDR3 protein: CASSVAGQTRDGYTF. The CDR3 bases are TGTGCCAGCAGCGTAGCAGGACAGACTCGGGATGGCTACACCTTC.

The genes are TRBV6-1 and TRBJ2-7; 9 bases are a match to TRBD2. Germline values: CDR1 MNHNS, CDR2 SASEGT. CDR3 length equals 14 residues. The V gene end was trimmed by 9 bases and the J gene end by 6 bases; junction bases not matched to a gene: 12. The CDR3 nucleotides are TGTGCCAGTAAGGTTTCTAGCGGGATAAGCGAGCAGTACTTC. This sequence encodes CASKVSSGISEQYF.

The chain combines TRBV5-6 with TRBJ2-7, with D possibly TRBD2 on 6 matching bases. CDR3 length equals 16 residues. Per the germline V gene, CDR1 is SGHDT and CDR2 is YYEEEE. V was pared by 4 bases and J by 0 bases, with 17 bases between. CDR3 sequence (DNA): TGTGCCAGCAGCCTGGGGGGACCCCTGAGCTCCTACGAGCAGTACTTC. The encoded protein is CASSLGGPLSSYEQYF.